This T cell receptor (beta chain) was profiled in a study of regulatory T cells in long-lasting Graves disease. CDR3-region Arm-PCR and iRepertoire HTBI primers produced the TCR beta libraries. TCRdb reprocessed the multiplex PCR reads with MiXCR, giving one entry per CDR3 protein. The sample lists about 220,000 distinct CDR3 sequences; roughly 18% were seen once. Study-wide findings and caveats: Persistent disease showed a preference for TRBV28, TRBJ1-2 and TRBJ2-5. Results may be inaccurate due to the small sample size. TCR diversity was lower in persistent Graves' patients than in newly diagnosed ones. Newly diagnosed patients shared about a thousand public clonotypes; persistent patients shared a few thousand.

Looked up from germline, CDR1 is GTSNPN and CDR2 is SVGIG (reference sequence). This CDR3 comprises 12 residues. The V gene lost 1 base and the J gene lost 2 bases, with 5 bases spanning the gap. Time point indicated: newly diagnosed GD, antithyroid drugs for less than 3 months. PBMC-derived RNA was used for the TCR library. This clonotype was counted ten times or more. What it recognizes is unknown. This sequence was found in a female donor with Graves disease. The sequenced sample was peripheral blood mononuclear cells (PBMCs), obtained at new diagnosis, from a patient treated with antithyroid drugs. The chain uses TRBV30 and TRBJ1-2, with D hard to call. CDR3 protein: CAWSGGNYGYTF. The CDR3 DNA follows: TGTGCCTGGAGTGGAGGAAACTATGGCTACACCTTC.